Shown below are 6 T cell receptor beta chains from a single sample sequenced in a study of cytomegalovirus exposure and HLA in healthy donors. Vbeta (60) and Jbeta (13) primers were used in the PCR. Libraries were prepared by immunoSEQ multiplex PCR; TCRdb keeps only in-frame clonotypes and omits some of them. This repertoire shows fewer than 350,000 clones, roughly 89% found once; its top ten account for about 2.3%. Sequencing was done on a sample of PBMCs. These receptors all stem from a woman younger than 35 in good health and CMV-seronegative.

Concerning this clone: An end of the junction differs from the germline gene, which may be a read error. Within the sample, other DNA sequences also encode this same CDR3. The chain links TRBV7-8 to TRBJ1-6; D might be TRBD1 (6 bases). Germline CDR1 reads SGHVS; CDR2 reads FQNEAQ. This CDR3 comprises 16 residues. This chain's CDR3 is CASSFAPGTPNSPLHF. The CDR3 nucleotides are TGTGCCAGCAGCTTTGCTCCCGGGACACCTAATTCCCCCCTCCACTTT.

The V gene is TRBV6-5, the J gene TRBJ1-1; possibly TRBD1 for D (5 bases). The CDR3 has 14 amino acids. The V end lost 2 bases, the J end lost 11 bases, and 18 bases lay between the germline ends. Looked up from germline, CDR1 is MNHEY and CDR2 is SVGAGI. The CDR3 region has the DNA TGTGCCAGCAGTTACACGGGGGGATGGGAGGGGGCTTTCTTT. As protein: CASSYTGGWEGAFF.

The chain couples TRBV5-1 to TRBJ1-2, with D maybe TRBD1 (6 bases). Germline V gives CDR1 SGHRS, CDR2 YFSETQ. V dropped 0 bases and J dropped 10 bases, with 25 bases sitting between them. This CDR3 is built from 17 residues. The CDR3 region is CASSLGPLGTRSGVYTF. As DNA, the CDR3 is TGCGCCAGCAGCTTGGGCCCTCTCGGCACACGGTCAGGGGTCTACACCTTC.

CDR3 DNA: TGCGCCAGCAGCCTTTCCAGTCAAGAGACCCAGTACTTC. Its protein product is CASSLSSQETQYF. The chain carries TRBV4-1 and TRBJ2-5; D gene unclear. Germline CDR1 reads MGHRA; CDR2 reads YSYEKL. This CDR3 spans 13 amino acids. Trimming shortened V by 4 bases and J by 2 bases, and 8 bases separated the two germline ends.

The chain employs TRBV5-1 and TRBJ2-1, with 10 bases that match TRBD2. Germline CDR1 and CDR2: SGHRS and YFSETQ. Trimming removed 4 bases from V and 6 bases from J; junction bases left unmatched: 4. The CDR3 contains 14 residues. Here the CDR3 DNA reads TGCGCCAGCAGCACTAGCGGGGCGAGCAATGAGCAGTTCTTC. Its translation is CASSTSGASNEQFF.

The chain employs TRBV7-2 and TRBJ1-1, with D perhaps matching TRBD1 (5 bases). CDR3 size: 16 residues. Germline CDR1 and CDR2: SGHTA and FQGNSA. V gave up 2 bases and J gave up 1 base, with 14 bases separating them. This CDR3 is CASSLIDSHRNTEAFF. The CDR3 DNA follows: TGTGCCAGCAGCTTAATCGACAGTCATAGGAACACTGAAGCTTTCTTT.